This T cell receptor (beta chain) was retrieved from a study of cytomegalovirus exposure and HLA in healthy donors. PCR employed 60 Vbeta and 13 Jbeta primers. Profiled with immunoSEQ multiplex PCR; TCRdb holds only in-frame clones, not every one. The sample comprises roughly 150,000 clones, approximately 88% of which are singletons, and approximately 1.5% rests with the top ten. V lost 4 bases and J 7 bases, leaving 17 bases between the germline ends. The CDR3 spans 15 residues. Germline V gene data show CDR1 as MNHEY and CDR2 as SMNVEV (reference sequence). It was healthy bone marrow donors who served as donors.

Sequencing input: PBMCs. This TCR was recovered from a woman aged 18-29 years in good health and CMV-seronegative. This chain links TRBV27 with TRBJ1-5; maybe TRBD1 (6 bases). CDR3 DNA sequence: TGTGCCAGCAGTTCGGGGGGGGCTGGCGGGCAGCCCCAGCATTTT. Residues: CASSSGGAGGQPQHF.